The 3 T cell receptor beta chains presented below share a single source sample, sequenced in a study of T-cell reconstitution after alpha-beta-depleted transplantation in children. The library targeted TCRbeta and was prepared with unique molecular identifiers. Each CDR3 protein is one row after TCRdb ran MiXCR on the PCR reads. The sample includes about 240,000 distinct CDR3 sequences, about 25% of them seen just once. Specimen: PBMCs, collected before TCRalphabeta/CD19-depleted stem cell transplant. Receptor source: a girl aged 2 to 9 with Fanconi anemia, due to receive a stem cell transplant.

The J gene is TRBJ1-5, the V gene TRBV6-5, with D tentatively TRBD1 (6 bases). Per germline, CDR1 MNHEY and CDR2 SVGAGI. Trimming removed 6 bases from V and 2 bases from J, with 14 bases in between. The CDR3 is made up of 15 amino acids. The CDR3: CASSYAPGGNQPQHF. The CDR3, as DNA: TGTGCCAGCAGCTACGCCCCAGGGGGCAATCAGCCCCAGCATTTT.

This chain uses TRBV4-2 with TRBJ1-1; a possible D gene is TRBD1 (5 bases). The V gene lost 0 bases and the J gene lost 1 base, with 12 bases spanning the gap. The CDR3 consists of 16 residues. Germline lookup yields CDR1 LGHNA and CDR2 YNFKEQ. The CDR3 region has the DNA TGTGCCAGCAGCCAAGATCAGGGTGGGGGGAACACTGAAGCTTTCTTT. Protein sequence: CASSQDQGGGNTEAFF.

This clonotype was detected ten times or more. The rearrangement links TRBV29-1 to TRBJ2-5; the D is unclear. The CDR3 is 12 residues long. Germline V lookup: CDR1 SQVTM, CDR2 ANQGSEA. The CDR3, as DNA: TGCAGTTGGGATAATGGCCAAGAGACCCAGTACTTC. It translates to CSWDNGQETQYF.